These 15 T cell receptor beta chains were sequenced from one sample in a study of cytomegalovirus exposure and HLA in healthy donors. This PCR relied on a set of 60 Vbeta primers and 13 Jbeta primers. Here immunoSEQ multiplex PCR was the method, and the copy in TCRdb shows in-frame clones only, minus some. This table has 75,000 to 100,000 clones, 65% to 75% appearing once. The sequenced sample was PBMCs. The receptors here all came from a female donor in good health and CMV-seropositive.

V is TRBV7-2 and J is TRBJ1-1; D possibly corresponds to TRBD1 (5 bases). V was pared by 1 base and J by 8 bases, with 17 bases between. CDR1 and CDR2 from the germline V gene are SGHTA and FQGNSA. CDR3 length: 15 amino acids. The CDR3 coding sequence is TGTGCCAGCAGCTTAGAGGGTTCAGGGTACAAGGAAGCTTTCTTT. Residues: CASSLEGSGYKEAFF.

This rearrangement joins TRBV29-1 to TRBJ2-5; D perhaps matches TRBD1 (5 bases). This CDR3 is built from 13 residues. The germline CDR1 and CDR2 sequences are SQVTM and ANQGSEA. Trimming stripped 5 bases from V and 1 base from J, with 11 bases between. Here the CDR3 reads CSVHWGPQETQYF. The CDR3 bases are TGCAGCGTTCATTGGGGCCCCCAAGAGACCCAGTACTTC.

The chain uses TRBV21-1 and TRBJ2-1; the tabulated D call, TRBD2, remains unverified against the DNA. TRBV21-1 is given as a pseudogene. The CDR3 has 18 residues. This CDR3 reads CASSKGKGPGLAHDEQFF. CDR3 bases: TGTGCCAGCAGCAAAGGAAAGGGCCCTGGCCTAGCGCACGATGAGCAGTTCTTC.

The gene calls are TRBV11-2 and TRBJ1-1; unclear D gene. Trimming took off 0 bases at V and 8 bases at J, with 13 bases between the two ends. Germline V CDR1 and CDR2: SGHAT, FQNNGV. The CDR3 consists of 14 residues. CDR3 DNA sequence: TGTGCCAGCAGCTTAGATCGGAACAGCTTGGAAGCTTTCTTT. It codes for CASSLDRNSLEAFF.

The chain joins TRBV29-1 to TRBJ2-7; TRBD1 agrees at 9 bases. This CDR3 is 12 amino acids long. Trimming removed 7 bases from V and 3 bases from J; junction bases left unmatched: 4. Germline V CDR1 and CDR2: SQVTM, ANQGSEA. The CDR3 DNA reads as TGCAGCGCTACGGGACAGGGCTACGAGCAGTACTTC. Protein product: CSATGQGYEQYF.

V gene TRBV28 combines with J gene TRBJ2-7; the match to TRBD2 covers 11 bases. CDR1 and CDR2 (germline): MDHEN, SYDVKM. The CDR3 extends over 16 amino acids. V lost 2 bases and J lost 6; bases outside the gene matches: 9. In DNA form, the CDR3 reads TGTGCCAGCAGTTTAGTTGTCACTAGCGGGAGTCTCGAGCAGTACTTC. Its translation: CASSLVVTSGSLEQYF.

This clone was picked up one time. The gene calls are TRBV5-4 and TRBJ2-7; no definite D call. The CDR3 covers 12 residues. Germline CDR1 is SGHNT and CDR2 is YYREEE (reference sequence). Trimming took 2 bases from V and 6 from J, leaving 9 bases between them. Here the CDR3 DNA reads TGTGCCAGCAGCTTTAACCCGGGCGAGCAGTACTTC. Translating it yields CASSFNPGEQYF.

The chain links TRBV18 to TRBJ2-5; no firm D call. This CDR3 has 11 amino acids. Germline assignment: CDR1 KGHSH and CDR2 LQKENI. V gave up 4 bases and J gave up 2 bases, with 2 bases separating them. The CDR3 reads CASSLQETQYF. The CDR3 nucleotides are TGTGCCAGCTCACTACAAGAGACCCAGTACTTC.

This sequence joins TRBV7-3 and TRBJ2-2; tentative D call: TRBD2 (5 bases). This CDR3 is built from 14 residues. Germline V lookup: CDR1 SGHTA, CDR2 FQGTGA. V lost 4 bases and J lost 4, with 10 bases in between. The CDR3 is CASSSGLVTGELFF. CDR3 coding DNA: TGTGCCAGCAGCTCCGGACTCGTCACCGGGGAGCTGTTTTTT.

The chain recombines TRBV4-3 with TRBJ1-1; D gene unclear. Trimming removed 0 bases at V and 1 base at J, with 12 bases between. Germline V gene data show CDR1 as LGHNA and CDR2 as YSLEER. CDR3 length: 16 amino acids. This CDR3 is CASSQELGRGNTEAFF. The CDR3 DNA is TGCGCCAGCAGCCAAGAGCTTGGACGGGGGAACACTGAAGCTTTCTTT.

This clone was counted a few times. The chain couples TRBV7-3 to TRBJ2-7, with D possibly matching TRBD2 (7 bases). Germline V gene sequence: CDR1 SGHTA, CDR2 FQGTGA. This CDR3 is 13 amino acids long. Trimming cost V 8 bases and J 6 bases, with 17 bases left between them. In DNA, the CDR3 is TGTGCCAGCGGCAATGGGGGGGGCTCCGAGCAGTACTTC. Its protein is CASGNGGGSEQYF.

This chain joins TRBV30 and TRBJ2-1, with D unresolved. The germline V gene has CDR1 GTSNPN and CDR2 SVGIG (reference sequence). The CDR3 is made up of 14 amino acids. Between the trimmed V and J ends, which lost 2 bases and 4 bases, there was a span of 12 bases. The CDR3: CAWSRVDAYNEQFF. The CDR3 DNA sequence: TGTGCCTGGAGTCGGGTAGATGCATACAATGAGCAGTTCTTC.

This clone was counted a few times. The J gene is TRBJ1-1, the V gene TRBV10-3; D may be TRBD1 (6 bases). Germline V gives CDR1 ENHRY, CDR2 SYGVKD. The CDR3 sequence is 15 residues long. The V gene lost 0 bases and the J gene lost 2 bases, with 10 bases spanning the gap. DNA for the CDR3: TGTGCCATCAGTGAGTCGGGACACCAAAACACTGAAGCTTTCTTT. Translating gives CAISESGHQNTEAFF.

J is TRBJ2-3 and V is TRBV10-3, with TRBD1 identical over 9 bases. This CDR3 contains 15 residues. V was pared by 5 bases and J by 4 bases, with 7 bases of the junction left unmatched. The V gene's germline CDR1 is ENHRY and CDR2 SYGVKD. The CDR3 spells CAISPGTGIPDTQYF. The DNA of the CDR3 is TGTGCCATCAGTCCCGGGACAGGGATTCCAGATACGCAGTATTTT.

This clone occurred a few times. V usage is TRBV5-1 and J usage is TRBJ1-1; D is possibly TRBD1 (6 bases). V was shortened by 0 bases and J by 11 bases, with 17 bases between the two germline ends. The germline gives CDR1 SGHRS, CDR2 YFSETQ. CDR3 length: 14 residues. CDR3 coding DNA: TGCGCCAGCAGCTTGGACATAACAGGGTCCGAGGCTTTCTTT. As protein: CASSLDITGSEAFF.